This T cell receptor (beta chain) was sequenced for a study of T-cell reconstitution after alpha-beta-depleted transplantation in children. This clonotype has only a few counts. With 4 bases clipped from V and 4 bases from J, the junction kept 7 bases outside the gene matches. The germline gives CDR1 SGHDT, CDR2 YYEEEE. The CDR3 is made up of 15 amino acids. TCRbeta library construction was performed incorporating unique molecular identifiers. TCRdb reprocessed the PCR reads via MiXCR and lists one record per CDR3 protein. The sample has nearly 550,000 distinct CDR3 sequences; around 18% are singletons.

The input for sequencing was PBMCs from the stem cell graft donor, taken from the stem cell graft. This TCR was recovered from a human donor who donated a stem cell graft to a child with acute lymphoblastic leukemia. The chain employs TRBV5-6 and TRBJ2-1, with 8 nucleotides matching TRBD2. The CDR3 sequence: CASSKSGSLYNEQFF. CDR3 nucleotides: TGTGCCAGCAGCAAAAGCGGGAGCTTGTACAATGAGCAGTTCTTC. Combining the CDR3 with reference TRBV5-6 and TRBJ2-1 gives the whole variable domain DAGVTQSPTHLIKTRGQQVTLRCSPKSGHDTVSWYQQALGQGPQFIFQYYEEEERQRGNFPDRFSGHQFPNYSSELNVNALLLGDSALYLCASSKSGSLYNEQFFGPGTRLTVL.